This T cell receptor (beta chain) was captured in a study of neurological immune-mediated disorders. The unsorted libraries were produced from 2 million PBMCs held at -80 C. Template-switch 5'RACE cDNA synthesis added a 10-nucleotide unique molecular identifier. Whenever a sequencing run was performed, it yielded over 200 million TCR-beta sequences from 15-18 subjects. MiXCR, run by TCRdb on the 5' RACE reads, gives a single entry per CDR3 protein. Here the sample spans under 40,000 distinct CDR3 sequences, under 7.5% being singletons. CDR1 is SGHVS, CDR2 FQNEAQ, per germline. Trimming left V 5 bases short and J 1 base short, with 14 bases between. The CDR3 is made up of 15 amino acids. Overall study results and limits: Across subjects, expanded clones had no CDR3 amino acid sequences in common, pointing to private repertoires in all groups.

At least ten counts were recorded for this clonotype. Its antigen is as yet unknown. The chain is built from TRBV7-8 and TRBJ2-5; D is tentatively TRBD1 or TRBD2 (5 bases each). This sequence originates from a woman in her forties in good health. Source material: PBMCs. The CDR3 DNA follows: TGTGCCAGCAGCCCCGAGGGGCAGACCCAAGAGACCCAGTACTTC. Translating it yields CASSPEGQTQETQYF. The entire variable domain, with the rest obtained from reference TRBV7-8 and TRBJ2-5, is as follows: GAGVSQSPRYKVAKRGQDVALRCDPISGHVSLFWYQQALGQGPEFLTYFQNEAQLDKSGLPSDRFFAERPEGSVSTLKIQRTQQEDSAVYLCASSPEGQTQETQYFGPGTRLLVL.